The clone carrying this T cell receptor (beta chain) appeared many times. This sample stems from a study of control samples from healthy donors and cancer patients. Sequencing was performed with immunoSEQ multiplex PCR; in TCRdb, only in-frame clones are kept and a portion is missing. The sample consists of fewer than 200,000 clones, about 87% of them appearing once. The CDR3 contains 13 residues. Germline CDR1 MNHEY, CDR2 SMNVEV (reference sequence). The V gene end was trimmed by 5 bases and the J gene end by 8 bases; junction bases not matched to a gene: 6. The V gene is TRBV27, the J gene TRBJ1-2; 9 bases line up with TRBD1. This clonotype was obtained from a man in his thirties or forties in good health. The sequencing sample was made of blood. The CDR3 loop reads CASSPRTGEGYTF. CDR3 sequence (DNA): TGTGCCAGCAGTCCGCGGACAGGGGAAGGCTACACCTTC.